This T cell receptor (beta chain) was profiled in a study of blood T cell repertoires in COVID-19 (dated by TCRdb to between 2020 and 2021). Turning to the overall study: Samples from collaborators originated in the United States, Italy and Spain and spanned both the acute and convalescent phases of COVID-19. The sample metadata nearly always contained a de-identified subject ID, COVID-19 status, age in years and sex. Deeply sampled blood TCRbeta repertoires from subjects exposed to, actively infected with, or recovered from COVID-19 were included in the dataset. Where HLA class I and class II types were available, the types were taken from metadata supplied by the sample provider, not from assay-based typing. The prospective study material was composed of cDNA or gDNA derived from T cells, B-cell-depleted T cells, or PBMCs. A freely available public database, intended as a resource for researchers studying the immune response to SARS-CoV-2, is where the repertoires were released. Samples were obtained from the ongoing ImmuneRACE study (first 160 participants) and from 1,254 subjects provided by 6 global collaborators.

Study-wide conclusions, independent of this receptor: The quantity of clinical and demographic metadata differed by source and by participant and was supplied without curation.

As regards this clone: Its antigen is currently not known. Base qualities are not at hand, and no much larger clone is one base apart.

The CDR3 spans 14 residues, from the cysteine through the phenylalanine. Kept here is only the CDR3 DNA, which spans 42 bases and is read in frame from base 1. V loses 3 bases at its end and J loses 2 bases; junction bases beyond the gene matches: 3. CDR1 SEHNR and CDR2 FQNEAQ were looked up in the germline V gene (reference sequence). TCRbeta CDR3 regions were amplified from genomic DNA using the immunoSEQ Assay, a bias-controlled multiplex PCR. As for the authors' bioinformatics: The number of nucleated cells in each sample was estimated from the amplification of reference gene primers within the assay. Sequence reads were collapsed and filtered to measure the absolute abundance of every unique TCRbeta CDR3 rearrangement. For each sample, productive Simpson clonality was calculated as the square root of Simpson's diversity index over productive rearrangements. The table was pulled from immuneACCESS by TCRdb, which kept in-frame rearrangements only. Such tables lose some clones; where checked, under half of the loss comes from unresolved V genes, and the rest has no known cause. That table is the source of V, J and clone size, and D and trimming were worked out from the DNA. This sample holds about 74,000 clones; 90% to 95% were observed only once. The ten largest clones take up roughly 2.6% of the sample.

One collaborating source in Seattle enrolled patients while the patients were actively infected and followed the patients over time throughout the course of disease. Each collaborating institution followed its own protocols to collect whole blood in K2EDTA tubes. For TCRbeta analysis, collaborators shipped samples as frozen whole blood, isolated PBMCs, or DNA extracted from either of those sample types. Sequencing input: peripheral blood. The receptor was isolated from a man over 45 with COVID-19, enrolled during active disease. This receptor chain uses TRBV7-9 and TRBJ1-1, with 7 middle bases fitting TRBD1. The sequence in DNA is TGTGCCAGCAGCTTTCAGGGGGGCAACACTGAAGCTTTCTTT. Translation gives CASSFQGGNTEAFF. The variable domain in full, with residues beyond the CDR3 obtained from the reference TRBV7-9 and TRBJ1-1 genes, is DTGVSQNPRHKITKRGQNVTFRCDPISEHNRLYWYRQTLGQGPEFLTYFQNEAQLEKSRLLSDRFSAERPKGSFSTLEIQRTEQGDSAMYLCASSFQGGNTEAFFGQGTRLTVV.